Below are 25 T cell receptor beta chains sequenced from a single sample in a study of patients and donors after allogeneic stem cell transplantation. TCRdb used MiXCR to reprocess the RT-PCR reads, holding one entry per CDR3 protein. Among 45,000 to 65,000 distinct CDR3 sequences, roughly 13% were seen once, and the ten largest hold 25% to 40%. Sequenced sample: blood, either unsorted or a sorted T cell fraction (not recorded which). These receptor sequences come from a human donor who was either an allogeneic HSCT recipient or a stem cell or donor lymphocyte infusion donor (not recorded which). It is not recorded whose cells these are; they may come from a transplant donor.

The rearrangement uses TRBV27 and TRBJ2-7; 9 nucleotides align to TRBD2. TRBJ2-1 explains the end of the DNA better; the J call may be wrong. This CDR3 contains 17 residues. Germline V CDR1 and CDR2: MNHEY, SMNVEV (reference sequence). The CDR3 DNA reads TGTGCCAGCAGTTTTGGCACTAGCGGGCGTCGCCACTACGAGCAGTTCTTC. Encoded protein: CASSFGTSGRRHYEQFF.

This clonotype was detected only a few times. V is TRBV12-3 or TRBV12-4 and J is TRBJ2-7, with TRBD2 as a possible D gene (6 bases). CDR3 length: 15 residues. V gave up 3 bases and J gave up 7 bases, with 19 bases separating them. The CDR3 loop reads CASSFSGGALWEQYF. CDR3 DNA sequence: TGTGCCAGCAGTTTTAGTGGCGGGGCCCTCTGGGAGCAGTACTTC.

Only a few counts were recorded for this clonotype. The CDR3 region is CASRLVPTQYSNQPQHF. The CDR3 DNA follows: TGTGCAAGTCGCTTAGTCCCGACCCAGTATAGCAATCAGCCCCAGCATTTT. The chain recombines TRBV12-2 with TRBJ1-5; the table's D call of TRBD1 was not tested on the DNA. TRBV12-2 is tagged as a pseudogene. CDR3 size: 17 residues.

This clonotype occurred a few times. The chain couples TRBV10-3 to TRBJ2-1; D may be TRBD2 (5 bases). This CDR3 is 15 amino acids long. The germline CDR1 and CDR2 sequences are ENHRY and SYGVKD. Trimming removed 2 bases at V and 9 bases at J, with 17 bases between. The CDR3 region has the DNA TGTGCCATCAGTGAGGGAGGTGATGGTTTTAGTGAGCAGTTCTTC. It translates to CAISEGGDGFSEQFF.

V is TRBV14 and J is TRBJ2-7; 8 bases fit TRBD1. Germline loops: CDR1 SGHDN, CDR2 FVKESK. CDR3 length equals 17 residues. The junction had 11 bases not matched to a gene; V was cut back by 1 base and J by 3 bases. This CDR3 reads CASSQGRTGWTFYEQYF. CDR3 in DNA: TGTGCCAGCAGCCAAGGACGGACAGGGTGGACTTTCTACGAGCAGTACTTC.

The chain carries TRBV20-1 and TRBJ2-7, with 8 bases that match TRBD2. Germline lookup yields CDR1 DFQATT and CDR2 SNEGSKA (reference sequence). Trimming removed 7 bases from V and 6 bases from J; junction bases left unmatched: 11. This CDR3 spans 13 amino acids. CDR3 amino acids: CSVGLALSSEQYF. The CDR3 nucleotides read TGCAGTGTTGGACTAGCCTTAAGTTCCGAGCAGTACTTC.

About this clonotype: Given a much more abundant clone one base away, this may be a read error. Because the CDR3 is missing its conserved closing phenylalanine or tryptophan, this is likely a read error. V usage is TRBV6-5 and J usage is TRBJ1-1; D gene ambiguous. The CDR3 totals 12 residues. CDR1 is MNHEY, CDR2 SVGAGI, per germline. V lost 7 bases and J lost 4, with 10 bases in between. The CDR3 spells CASTTGSTEAFL. CDR3 DNA: TGTGCCAGCACCACCGGGAGCACTGAAGCTTTCTTG.

This clonotype came up many times. V is TRBV20-1 and J is TRBJ2-7; D not resolved. Germline CDR1 and CDR2: DFQATT and SNEGSKA (reference sequence). The length of the CDR3 is 13 residues. The ends were cut back, 3 bases at V and 1 base at J, with 10 bases in the middle. In nucleotides, the CDR3 is TGCAGTGCTAGTGAGTCCAGGTCCTACGAGCAGTACTTC. Translation: CSASESRSYEQYF.

V is TRBV10-2 and J is TRBJ1-1; D might be TRBD1 (5 bases). Trimming stripped 5 bases from V and 6 bases from J, with 13 bases between. Per the germline V gene, CDR1 is WSHSY and CDR2 is SAAADI. CDR3 size: 13 residues. In nucleotides, the CDR3 is TGCGCCAGCAGTTATCCAGGGAGATCTGAAGCTTTCTTT. As protein: CASSYPGRSEAFF.

This clonotype has only one observation. The chain recombines TRBV20-1 with TRBJ2-1; the D gene is possibly TRBD1 (6 bases). Germline CDR1 and CDR2: DFQATT and SNEGSKA (reference sequence). V lost 6 bases and J lost 0, with 24 bases in between. CDR3 length: 18 amino acids. CDR3 region: CSASTVQGQISSYNEQFF. The CDR3 nucleotides read TGCAGTGCATCAACTGTACAGGGTCAGATCAGCTCCTACAATGAGCAGTTCTTC.

This clonotype was counted between two and nine times. The chain uses TRBV4-1 and TRBJ2-7, with 10 bases lining up with TRBD2. Per the germline V gene, CDR1 is MGHRA and CDR2 is YSYEKL. The CDR3 has 17 residues. Losses at the gene ends were 4 bases for V and 0 bases for J; bases not matched to a gene: 9. Here the CDR3 reads CASSLSGLAPSSYEQYF. Here the CDR3 DNA reads TGCGCCAGCAGCCTCTCGGGACTAGCGCCCTCCTCCTACGAGCAGTACTTC.

This clonotype has at least ten counts. This chain links TRBV29-1 with TRBJ1-1; TRBD1 is a possible D gene (6 bases). Trimming removed 4 bases at V and 5 bases at J, with 14 bases between. The CDR3 totals 13 residues. Germline CDR1 reads SQVTM; CDR2 reads ANQGSEA. The CDR3 bases are TGCAGCGTTGGGGAGGGGGTGGTGACTGAAGCTTTCTTT. This sequence encodes CSVGEGVVTEAFF. Combining the CDR3 with reference TRBV29-1 and TRBJ1-1 gives the whole variable domain SAVISQKPSRDICQRGTSLTIQCQVDSQVTMMFWYRQQPGQSLTLIATANQGSEATYESGFVIDKFPISRPNLTFSTLTVSNMSPEDSSIYLCSVGEGVVTEAFFGQGTRLTVV.

The sample holds many counts of this clonotype. V usage is TRBV5-5 and J usage is TRBJ1-3, with 7 bases fitting TRBD1. The V segment lost 1 base and the J segment 3 bases; nucleotides outside the gene matches: 7. Germline assignment: CDR1 SGHKS and CDR2 YYEKEE (reference sequence). The CDR3 has 16 amino acids. CDR3 bases: TGTGCCAGCAGCTTGATAGGGGGCGCGGGTGGAAACACCATATATTTT. Translating gives CASSLIGGAGGNTIYF.

This clonotype was counted only a few times. The chain uses TRBV4-2 and TRBJ2-7; D gene unclear. Trimming cost V 1 base and J 4 bases, with 5 bases left between them. The CDR3 totals 12 residues. Looked up from germline, CDR1 is LGHNA and CDR2 is YNFKEQ. This CDR3 is CASSQGVYEQYF. The CDR3 coding sequence is TGTGCCAGCAGCCAAGGGGTATACGAGCAGTACTTC.

This clonotype has a handful of counts. V and J are TRBV7-6 and TRBJ1-1, with D perhaps matching TRBD1 (5 bases). The CDR3 contains 13 residues. CDR1 is SGHVS, CDR2 FNYEAQ, per germline. V lost 1 base and J lost 6, with 9 bases in between. The CDR3 is CASSLGGTAEAFF. The CDR3 DNA follows: TGTGCCAGCAGCTTAGGGGGCACGGCTGAAGCTTTCTTT. Supplemented by reference TRBV7-6 and TRBJ1-1, the full variable domain reads GAGVSQSPRYKVTKRGQDVALRCDPISGHVSLYWYRQALGQGPEFLTYFNYEAQQDKSGLPNDRFSAERPEGSISTLTIQRTEQRDSAMYRCASSLGGTAEAFFGQGTRLTVV.

The V gene is TRBV7-6, the J gene TRBJ2-7; D remains ambiguous. The CDR3 sequence is 13 residues long. Germline V gives CDR1 SGHVS, CDR2 FNYEAQ. The V gene lost 2 bases and the J gene lost 2 bases, with 7 bases spanning the gap. Here the CDR3 reads CASSLNSAYEQYF. CDR3 coding DNA: TGTGCCAGCAGCTTAAACTCAGCCTACGAGCAGTACTTC.

Comment on this clonotype: The junction and the germline gene differ at one end; a read error may be behind it. The V call is TRBV7-7, the J call TRBJ2-5, with D uncertain. The CDR3 covers 14 residues. The germline V gene encodes CDR1 SSHAT and CDR2 FNYEAQ (reference sequence). In nucleotides, the CDR3 is TGTGCTAGCAGCTCAGTCCTGGCGTGGGAGACCCAGTACTTC. Translation gives CASSSVLAWETQYF.

This rearrangement joins TRBV6-6 to TRBJ2-7, with D uncertain. Trimming cost V 4 bases and J 3 bases, with 13 bases left between them. Germline V CDR1 and CDR2: MNHNY, SVGAGI (reference sequence). The CDR3 consists of 14 residues. The CDR3 nucleotides are TGTGCCAGCAGTTCATCCCACGCGGACTACGAGCAGTACTTC. Encoded protein: CASSSSHADYEQYF.

The chain combines TRBV3-1 with TRBJ1-5; the D gene is possibly TRBD1 (5 bases). V was clipped by 2 bases and J by 6 bases, with 14 bases between them. CDR1 is LGHDT and CDR2 is YNNKEL in the germline V gene (reference sequence). The CDR3 contains 15 residues. The CDR3 DNA reads as TGTGCCAGCAGCCAATATGGTGGAGGGGTTCAGCCCCAGCATTTT. This codes for CASSQYGGGVQPQHF.

The chain joins TRBV10-3 to TRBJ2-7; 8 nucleotides line up with TRBD1. J was trimmed by 6 bases and V by 4 bases; bases with no gene match: 5. The CDR3 totals 13 residues. Germline V lookup: CDR1 ENHRY, CDR2 SYGVKD. CDR3 residues: CAISGTGSPEQYF. CDR3 DNA sequence: TGTGCCATCAGTGGGACAGGGAGTCCCGAGCAGTACTTC.

This clonotype was seen at least ten times. The V call is TRBV7-9, the J call TRBJ1-2; D not resolved. CDR1 is SEHNR and CDR2 is FQNEAQ in the germline V gene (reference sequence). The CDR3 runs 12 residues. The V and J ends lost 0 bases and 5 bases respectively, with 4 bases between them. CDR3 sequence: CASSLAGYGYTF. The CDR3 DNA reads TGTGCCAGCAGCTTAGCAGGGTATGGCTACACCTTC. Full variable domain (outside the CDR3, taken from reference TRBV7-9 and TRBJ1-2): DTGVSQNPRHKITKRGQNVTFRCDPISEHNRLYWYRQTLGQGPEFLTYFQNEAQLEKSRLLSDRFSAERPKGSFSTLEIQRTEQGDSAMYLCASSLAGYGYTFGSGTRLTVV.

The rearrangement joins TRBV20-1 to TRBJ2-1, with 9 bases identical to TRBD2. J was trimmed by 7 bases and V by 4 bases; bases with no gene match: 14. From germline, CDR1 is DFQATT and CDR2 SNEGSKA (reference sequence). The CDR3 length is 16 residues. The CDR3 spells CSAIDLAGGPLNEQFF. The CDR3 bases are TGCAGTGCTATCGATCTCGCGGGAGGGCCTTTAAATGAGCAGTTCTTC.

This clonotype has a single count. The J gene is TRBJ2-1, the V gene TRBV7-2; the D is unclear. CDR1 is SGHTA and CDR2 is FQGNSA in the germline V gene. The CDR3 is 12 amino acids. With 5 bases removed from V and 10 bases from J, the gap between germline ends came to 12 bases. CDR3 DNA: TGTGCCAGCAGCCAGGTGGCCGGAGAGCAGTTCTTC. This codes for CASSQVAGEQFF.

In this sample, this clonotype turned up many times. The genes are TRBV6-5 and TRBJ1-2; D may be TRBD1 (6 bases). Germline V gene data show CDR1 as MNHEY and CDR2 as SVGAGI. The CDR3 totals 14 residues. V gave up 2 bases and J gave up 8 bases, with 15 bases separating them. The CDR3, as DNA: TGTGCCAGCAGTTACACCACAGGGCTCGGCGGCTACACCTTC. Its translation: CASSYTTGLGGYTF.

The chain links TRBV7-9 to TRBJ2-5; 11 nucleotides align to TRBD1. Germline trimming cut 2 bases from V and 3 bases from J; bases unmatched to any gene: 8. CDR1 and CDR2 (germline): SEHNR, FQNEAQ (reference sequence). This CDR3 has 17 amino acids. The CDR3 reads CASSLPEDRGREETQYF. CDR3 coding DNA: TGTGCCAGCAGCTTACCCGAGGACAGGGGGCGGGAAGAGACCCAGTACTTC.